This TCR beta chain was sequenced for a study of regulatory T cells in long-lasting Graves disease (dated by TCRdb to 2020 to 2022). For context, the study as a whole: To count as having persistent Graves' disease, a patient had to have received antithyroid drug treatment for over 5 years with TSH receptor autoantibodies remaining persistently positive. Patients with persistent Graves' disease were compared with patients with newly diagnosed Graves' disease using TCR sequencing and RNA sequencing of peripheral blood. The study was registered as a clinical trial and conducted in China. A total of roughly 35 samples were covered by TCR sequencing, comprising some 13 persistent and some 20 newly diagnosed Graves' disease patients. Persistent Graves' disease patients in the clinical cohort had taken antithyroid drugs for around 11 years on average.

Library preparation employed multiplex PCR. Sequencing used an Illumina HiSeq 4000. iRepertoire HTBI primers and Arm-PCR amplification of CDR3 regions were used to construct TCR beta libraries. PCR products were gel purified before sequencing. In the original analysis: Gene usage analysis of CDR3 amino acid clonotypes relied on the roughly 60 TRBV and fewer than 15 TRBJ segments identified across samples. Filtered high-quality paired reads were merged into contigs using COPE and FqMerger. Contigs were aligned with BLAST to IMGT TRBV, TRBD and TRBJ reference genes, and CDR3 was defined per IMGT. Highly expanded clones were defined as clonotypes with a frequency above 0.1%. Shannon entropy was used to measure repertoire diversity, and the Gini coefficient was used to measure V-J evenness. Public clonotypes were defined as clonotypes shared by more than one individual. TCRdb reprocessed the public reads (quality trimming at Q25 with fastp, clone calling with MiXCR) and kept in-frame beta chains. All rows with the same CDR3 protein become a single entry with the most common DNA and genes. For this entry, the V and J calls and clone size follow TCRdb and not the study's own pipeline. The sample has roughly 470,000 distinct CDR3 sequences on record, around 21% of them singletons. The top ten clones comprise 7.8% of the sample.

The study at large found these results: Sequencing and analysis were restricted to the TCR beta chain. Peripheral blood alone was examined, since thyroid tissue, which constituted the primary lesion, could not be accessed. Compared with newly diagnosed patients, patients with persistent Graves' disease had lower TCR Shannon entropy and fewer highly expanded clones, which suggests clonal expansion. The authors acknowledged the small sample size as a limitation that may reduce accuracy. Patients with persistent disease shared more public clonotypes (approximately 2,500) than newly diagnosed patients did (approximately 990). Persistent disease showed preferential use of TRBV28, TRBJ1-2 and TRBJ2-5, whereas newly diagnosed disease favored TRBV20-1 and TRBJ2-1.

From a lookup of the germline V gene, CDR1 and CDR2 are SNHLY and FYNNEI. The CDR3 measures 16 amino acids from cysteine to phenylalanine. The sequence is cut down to CDR3 DNA, 48 bases in frame from base 1. Note on this clonotype: Its antigen remains unidentified. The junction does not match germline at one end; this may be a read error.

This sample's time point label indicates: persistent/refractory GD, antithyroid drugs over 5 years with positive TRAb. For both TCR sequencing and RNA sequencing, RNA was extracted from PBMCs in TRIzol. The diagnosis of Graves' disease followed American Thyroid Association guidelines. Recruitment of patients was carried out at an endocrinology department in Xi'an, China. Each patient gave approximately 9 milliliters of peripheral blood, collected in an EDTA anticoagulant tube. Ficoll Paque Plus density gradient separation was used to isolate PBMCs, and no further T cell sorting was done. An Agilent 2100 Bioanalyzer and agarose gel were used to assess RNA quality, and a NanoDrop 2000 was used to measure RNA concentration.

The sequence came from a female donor with Graves disease. Sequenced material: peripheral blood mononuclear cells (PBMCs), taken when the disease was refractory, from a patient treated with antithyroid drugs. The chain joins TRBV2 to TRBJ2-5; 8 central bases correspond to TRBD1. At the DNA level, the sequence is TGTGCCACCAGTGATTCGGGCAGGGGGCTAAAAGAGACCCAGTACTTC. Its amino acids are CATSDSGRGLKETQYF. Full variable domain (CDR3 extended with the reference TRBV2 and TRBJ2-5 proteins): EPEVTQTPSHQVTQMGQEVILRCVPISNHLYFYWYRQILGQKVEFLVSFYNNEISEKSEIFDDQFSVERPDGSNFTLKIRSTKLEDSAMYFCATSDSGRGLKETQYFGPGTRLLVL.